This T cell receptor beta chain was recorded in a study of blood T cell repertoires in COVID-19. The V gene lost 4 bases and the J gene lost 4 bases, with 9 bases spanning the gap. Looked up from germline, CDR1 is SGDLS and CDR2 is YYNGEE. CDR3 length: 13 residues. TCRdb's table, derived via immunoSEQ multiplex PCR, lists solely in-frame clones and lacks some. The sample contains over 150,000 clones, more than 80% of which appear only once. Material for sequencing was peripheral blood. The chain has TRBV9 and TRBJ2-1, with D possibly being TRBD1 (6 bases). The TCR originated in a human donor in a cohort sampled during active COVID-19. Here the CDR3 reads CASSSTGYNEQFF. Written as DNA, the CDR3 is TGTGCCAGCAGCTCTACAGGGTACAATGAGCAGTTCTTC.